The T cell receptor beta chain described here comes from a study of cytomegalovirus exposure and HLA in healthy donors. CDR1 and CDR2 (germline): SGHRS, YFSETQ. This CDR3 spans 15 amino acids. J lost 6 bases, V lost 4 bases, and 9 bases had no gene match. Study outcomes and limitations: In an earlier analysis, in 540 or so donors, most V segments appeared productive either ~87% or ~30% of the time. Indistinguishability led to the exclusion of some V segments, TRBV6-2 and TRBV6-3 included.

A word on this clone: What it binds is not known.

The PCR had 60 Vbeta and 13 Jbeta primers. Here immunoSEQ multiplex PCR was the method, and the copy in TCRdb shows in-frame clones only, minus some. The table has about 130,000 clones, approximately 89% seen once. The V gene is TRBV5-1, the J gene TRBJ2-2; 7 bases match TRBD1. This sequence originates from a woman in her thirties in good health and CMV-seropositive. Sequences were obtained from PBMCs. This chain's CDR3 is CASSPLTGISGELFF. The CDR3 nucleotides are TGCGCCAGCAGCCCGTTGACAGGGATTTCCGGGGAGCTGTTTTTT.